This T cell receptor (beta chain) was retrieved from a study of blood T cell repertoires in COVID-19. In the study overall: Sites in the United States, Italy and Spain provided acute and convalescent COVID-19 samples. Sources were T cells, B-cell-depleted T cells, or PBMCs; the material itself was cDNA or gDNA.

Under the authors' procedure: Quantification of nucleated cells was approximated via reference gene primer amplification. The data were produced by immunoSEQ multiplex PCR, yet TCRdb's version contains in-frame clones alone and is incomplete. V and J calls and clone size are copied from that table; D and trimming were computed from the DNA. The data contain some 130,000 clones, over 80% of them singletons. Germline CDR1 LNHDA, CDR2 SQIVND (reference sequence). The CDR3 runs to 15 residues. Losses at the gene ends were 2 bases for V and 2 bases for J; bases not matched to a gene: 1. Sequenced sample: peripheral blood. The J gene is TRBJ1-5, the V gene TRBV19; TRBD1 aligns across 9 bases. The sequence was collected from a man in his sixties or seventies with acute or convalescent COVID-19. CDR3 region: CASSIRQGGNQPQHF. As DNA, the CDR3 is TGTGCCAGTAGTATACGACAGGGGGGCAATCAGCCCCAGCATTTT.